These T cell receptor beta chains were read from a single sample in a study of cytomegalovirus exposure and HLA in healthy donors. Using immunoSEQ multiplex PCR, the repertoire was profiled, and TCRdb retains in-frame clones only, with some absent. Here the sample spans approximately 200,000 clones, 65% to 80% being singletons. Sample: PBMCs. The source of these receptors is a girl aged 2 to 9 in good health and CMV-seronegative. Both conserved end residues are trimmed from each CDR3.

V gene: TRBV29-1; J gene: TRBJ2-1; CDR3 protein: SVEDNNNEQF
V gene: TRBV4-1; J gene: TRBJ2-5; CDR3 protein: ASSPPRRGESEETQY
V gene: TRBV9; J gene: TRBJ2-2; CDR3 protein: ASSAGQGGELF
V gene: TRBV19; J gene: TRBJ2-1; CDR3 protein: ASSLRTSGRAGEQF
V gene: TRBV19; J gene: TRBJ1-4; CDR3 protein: ASSTRGDGPNEKLF
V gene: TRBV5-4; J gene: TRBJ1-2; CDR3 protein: ASSPGTAYGYT
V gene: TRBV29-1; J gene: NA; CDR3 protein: SVGTTYEQY
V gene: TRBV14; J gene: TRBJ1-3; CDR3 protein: ASSQDLLSGNTIY
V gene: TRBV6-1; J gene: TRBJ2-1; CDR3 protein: ASSVILAGGPDEQF
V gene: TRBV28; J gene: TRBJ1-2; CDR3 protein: ASSFPGQGSHGYT
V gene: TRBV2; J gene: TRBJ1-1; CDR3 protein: ASSRQTNTEAF
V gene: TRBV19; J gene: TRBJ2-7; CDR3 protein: ASSATGSNEQY
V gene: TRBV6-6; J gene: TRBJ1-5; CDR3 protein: ASSYGTASNQPQH
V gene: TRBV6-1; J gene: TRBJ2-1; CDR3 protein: ATSTEPLGEQF
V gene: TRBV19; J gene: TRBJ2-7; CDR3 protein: ASSNRGQGAYEQY
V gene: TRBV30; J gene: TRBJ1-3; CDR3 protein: ARGRAGHTIY
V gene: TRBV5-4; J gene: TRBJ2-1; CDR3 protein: ASSLGGGQGMGSYNEQF
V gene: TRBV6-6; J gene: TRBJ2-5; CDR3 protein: ASRPDRVGQETQY
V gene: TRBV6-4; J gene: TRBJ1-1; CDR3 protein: ASSRSQGITEAF
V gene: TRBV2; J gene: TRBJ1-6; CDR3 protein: ASSELRDSPLH
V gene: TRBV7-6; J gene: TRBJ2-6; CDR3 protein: ASSFRLDTGANVLT
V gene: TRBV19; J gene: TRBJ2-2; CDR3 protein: ASSPLAGVTGELF
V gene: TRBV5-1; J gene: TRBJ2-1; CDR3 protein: ASSLGASGAYNEQF
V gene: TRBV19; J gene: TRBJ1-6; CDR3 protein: ASSMEDRGNSPLH
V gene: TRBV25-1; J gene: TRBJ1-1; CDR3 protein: ASSEKRGTEAF
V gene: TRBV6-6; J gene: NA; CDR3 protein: ASSYSRAYEQY
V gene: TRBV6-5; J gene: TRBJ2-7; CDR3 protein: ASSPRSGDYEQY
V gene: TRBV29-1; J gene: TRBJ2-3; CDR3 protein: SVGRAGATQY
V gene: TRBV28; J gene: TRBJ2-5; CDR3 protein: ASSLGLRTTDTSETQY
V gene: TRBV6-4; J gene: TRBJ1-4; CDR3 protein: ASSVPQGEGTNEKLF
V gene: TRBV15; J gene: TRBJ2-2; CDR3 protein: ATSRNSAGELF
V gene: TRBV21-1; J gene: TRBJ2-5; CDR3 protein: ASSKSQGPVAETQY
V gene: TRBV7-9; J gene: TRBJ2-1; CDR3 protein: ASSLVPGEQF
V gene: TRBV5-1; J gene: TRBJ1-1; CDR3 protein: ASSFTGENTEAF
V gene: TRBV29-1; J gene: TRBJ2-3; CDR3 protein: SVGARGWDRDRPTDTQY
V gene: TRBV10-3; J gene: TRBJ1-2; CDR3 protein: AIVADRGYGYT
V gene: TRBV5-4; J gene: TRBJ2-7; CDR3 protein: ASSLGGGEQY
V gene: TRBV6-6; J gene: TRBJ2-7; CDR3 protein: ASSRGGQGYEQY
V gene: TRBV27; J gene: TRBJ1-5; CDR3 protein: ASSLRAALGQGRNQPQH
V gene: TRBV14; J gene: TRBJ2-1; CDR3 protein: ASSQIRTSLF
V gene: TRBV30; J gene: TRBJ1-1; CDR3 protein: AWSVMNTEAF
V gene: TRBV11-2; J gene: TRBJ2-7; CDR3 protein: ASSLGGAEQY
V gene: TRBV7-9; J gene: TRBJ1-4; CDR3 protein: ASSLGRERREKLF
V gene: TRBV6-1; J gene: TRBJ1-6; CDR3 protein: ASSEIGTGDSPLH
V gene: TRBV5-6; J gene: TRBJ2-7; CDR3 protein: ASSLLLSGARYEQY
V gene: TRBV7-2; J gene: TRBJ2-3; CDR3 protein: ASLESGFPTDTQY
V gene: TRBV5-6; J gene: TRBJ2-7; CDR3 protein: ASSSGVEQY
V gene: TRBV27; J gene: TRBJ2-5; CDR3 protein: ASSPGLYEETQY
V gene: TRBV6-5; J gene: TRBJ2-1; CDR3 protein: ASSYSIGEINEQF
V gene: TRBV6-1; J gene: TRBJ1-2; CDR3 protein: ASSPQGLDGYT
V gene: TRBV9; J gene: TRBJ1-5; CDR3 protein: ASSVRGNQPQH
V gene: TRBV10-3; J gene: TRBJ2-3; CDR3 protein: AISPSGATDTQY
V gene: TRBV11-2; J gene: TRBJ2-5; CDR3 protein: ASSFSRGLGEQY